The next 5 T cell receptor beta chains were all read from a single sample in a study of shared clonotypes between healthy human individuals. This table comes from immunoSEQ multiplex PCR, and its TCRdb copy is limited to in-frame clones, with some not included. The top ten hold approximately 0.5% of the sample, which has 1,100,000 or so clones, more than 75% seen once. Sequenced sample: memory CD4+ T cells from PBMCs. The subset here: CD45RA-negative fraction. The source is a man aged 18-30 years in good health. Some clones in this sample may be carry-over from other donors' samples.

The chain carries TRBV11-2 and TRBJ2-5, with D maybe TRBD2 (6 bases). The CDR3 is 16 amino acids. V gave up 1 base and J gave up 7 bases, with 19 bases separating them. Germline lookup yields CDR1 SGHAT and CDR2 FQNNGV. The DNA for the CDR3 is TGTGCCAGCAGCTTAGTTCTAGCGTCCAGATCTATGACCCAGTACTTC. The encoded protein is CASSLVLASRSMTQYF.

The V and J genes are TRBV10-1 and TRBJ2-2; 7 nucleotides match TRBD2. V lost 6 bases to trimming and J lost 7 bases; unmatched junction nucleotides: 8. CDR1 is WNHNN and CDR2 is SYGVQD in the germline V gene (reference sequence). This CDR3 has 14 amino acids. Here the CDR3 reads CASSVTSLGGELFF. CDR3 DNA sequence: TGCGCCAGCAGCGTGACTAGCCTGGGCGGGGAGCTGTTTTTT.

CDR3 in amino acids: CASSYAGGGEGEQYF. Here the CDR3 DNA reads TGTGCCAGCAGTTACGCGGGAGGGGGAGAGGGAGAGCAGTACTTC. The chain is built from TRBV7-8 and TRBJ2-7, with 9 bases identical to TRBD2. The CDR3 consists of 15 residues. V was pared by 6 bases and J by 7 bases, with 13 bases of the junction left unmatched. Germline CDR1 SGHVS, CDR2 FQNEAQ.

V is TRBV19 and J is TRBJ2-7, with TRBD1 as a possible D gene (6 bases). Germline V gives CDR1 LNHDA, CDR2 SQIVND (reference sequence). Between the trimmed V and J ends, which lost 3 bases and 5 bases, there was a span of 11 bases. This CDR3 spans 13 amino acids. The CDR3 here is CASSMARGDEQYF. CDR3 nucleotides: TGTGCCAGTAGTATGGCCAGGGGCGACGAGCAGTACTTC.

The chain combines TRBV5-5 with TRBJ2-3; 7 nucleotides align to TRBD2. The V gene end was trimmed by 6 bases and the J gene end by 2 bases; junction bases not matched to a gene: 9. CDR1 is SGHKS, CDR2 YYEKEE, per germline (reference sequence). CDR3 size: 15 residues. Written as DNA, the CDR3 is TGTGCCAGCATCCTAACCGGGGGGACCACAGATACGCAGTATTTT. It encodes CASILTGGTTDTQYF.